The 7 T cell receptor beta chains given below trace back to one sample, sequenced in a study of radiotherapy plus CTLA-4 blockade in lung cancer. The repertoire was sequenced with immunoSEQ multiplex PCR; TCRdb's copy has only in-frame clones and lacks some. The sample lists approximately 77,000 clones; about 84% were seen once. The sequencing here drew on peripheral blood, taken from a patient treated with radiotherapy plus ipilimumab. These receptors came from a human donor with non-small cell lung cancer who had stable disease on radiotherapy plus ipilimumab.

The chain combines TRBV5-1 with TRBJ2-5; D is unresolved. Trimming removed 4 bases at V and 3 bases at J, with 4 bases between. Germline-derived CDR1 and CDR2 are SGHRS and YFSETQ. The CDR3 sequence is 11 residues long. This CDR3 reads CASSNEETQYF. CDR3 coding DNA: TGCGCCAGCAGCAACGAAGAGACCCAGTACTTC.

The rearrangement joins TRBV5-4 to TRBJ2-3; 9 nucleotides match TRBD2. The CDR3 contains 17 residues. Germline-derived CDR1 and CDR2 are SGHNT and YYREEE (reference sequence). The V and J ends lost 1 base and 4 bases, in that order; junction bases with no gene match: 10. The CDR3, as DNA: TGTGCCAGCAGCTTGCAGCGGGGGGCCGCCGGAGCAGATACGCAGTATTTT. Translation gives CASSLQRGAAGADTQYF. The full variable domain, its missing parts supplied by reference TRBV5-4 and TRBJ2-3, is ETGVTQSPTHLIKTRGQQVTLRCSSQSGHNTVSWYQQALGQGPQFIFQYYREEENGRGNFPPRFSGLQFPNYSSELNVNALELDDSALYLCASSLQRGAAGADTQYFGPGTRLTVL.

J is TRBJ2-1 and V is TRBV11-2; 10 nucleotides align to TRBD2. V trimming: 1 base; J trimming: 8 bases; junction bases outside the gene matches: 8. Germline CDR1 reads SGHAT; CDR2 reads FQNNGV. The length of the CDR3 is 16 residues. The CDR3 region is CASSLVHGLAVYEQFF. Written as DNA, the CDR3 is TGTGCCAGCAGCTTAGTCCATGGACTAGCGGTATATGAGCAGTTCTTC. Drawing the rest from reference TRBV11-2 and TRBJ2-1, the complete variable domain is EAGVAQSPRYKIIEKRQSVAFWCNPISGHATLYWYQQILGQGPKLLIQFQNNGVVDDSQLPKDRFSAERLKGVDSTLKIQPAKLEDSAVYLCASSLVHGLAVYEQFFGPGTRLTVL.

The V call is TRBV18, the J call TRBJ2-2; 8 bases are shared with TRBD2. The J segment lost 0 bases and the V segment lost 1 base, leaving 7 bases of the junction unmatched. The CDR3 length is 18 residues. From germline, CDR1 is KGHSH and CDR2 LQKENI. In DNA form, the CDR3 reads TGTGCCAGCTCACCACGGGCGGGGGGACTCGCGAACACCGGGGAGCTGTTTTTT. It translates to CASSPRAGGLANTGELFF. Complete variable domain (other parts from reference TRBV18 and TRBJ2-2): NAGVMQNPRHLVRRRGQEARLRCSPMKGHSHVYWYRQLPEEGLKFMVYLQKENIIDESGMPKERFSAEFPKEGPSILRIQQVVRGDSAAYFCASSPRAGGLANTGELFFGEGSRLTVL.

This clone was recorded only once. J is TRBJ2-3 and V is TRBV7-3; the D call may be TRBD1 or TRBD2 (5 bases each). The germline V gene encodes CDR1 SGHTA and CDR2 FQGTGA. The CDR3 totals 13 residues. With 2 bases removed from V and 4 bases from J, the gap between germline ends came to 7 bases. CDR3 sequence reads: CASSLLGADTQYF. CDR3 coding DNA: TGTGCCAGCAGCTTATTGGGGGCAGATACGCAGTATTTT.

The chain carries TRBV11-2 and TRBJ2-7; TRBD2 matches at 7 bases. The CDR3 consists of 14 residues. Germline V CDR1 and CDR2: SGHAT, FQNNGV. V trimming: 2 bases; J trimming: 3 bases; junction bases outside the gene matches: 4. CDR3 sequence reads: CASSLRGESYEQYF. The CDR3 nucleotides read TGTGCCAGCAGCTTACGGGGGGAGAGCTACGAGCAGTACTTC.

This sequence joins TRBV18 and TRBJ2-2; D may be TRBD1 or TRBD2 (5 bases each). The germline V and J ends were trimmed by 3 bases and 3 bases, with 8 bases remaining between them. Per germline, CDR1 KGHSH and CDR2 LQKENI. CDR3 length: 14 residues. Here the CDR3 DNA reads TGTGCCAGCTCACCGTGGGGGTACACCGGGGAGCTGTTTTTT. It translates to CASSPWGYTGELFF.